These T cell receptor beta chains were read from a single sample in a study of regulatory T cells in long-lasting Graves disease. Each CDR3 protein gets one entry after TCRdb re-called the multiplex PCR reads with MiXCR. This table holds 350,000 to 500,000 distinct CDR3 sequences, 15% to 20% found once. These same data were also listed under a study on T cells in Graves' hyperthyroidism and ophthalmopathy.

The sample in question was peripheral blood mononuclear cells (PBMCs), obtained at new diagnosis, from a patient treated with antithyroid drugs. The receptors stem from a woman between 18 and 29 years old with Graves disease. The CDR3 runs from the conserved cysteine through the conserved F or W. D genes are given only for firm matches. Clone sizes are given selectively: once, few, many, or a class where the clone is expanded.

TRBJ2-1 - TRBV7-2 - TGTGCCAGCAGCCAAGCGGGTATATTAATCTCCTACAATGAGCAGTTCTTC CASSQAGILISYNEQFF
TRBJ2-5 - TRBV30 few TGTGCCTGGAGTGTAAAGGGCAGGGGGGGGGAGACCCAGTACTTC CAWSVKGRGGETQYF
TRBJ1-6 - TRBV11-2 many TGTGCCAGCAGCTCGACAGGCCGTTTATCTTCACCCCTCCACTTT CASSSTGRLSSPLHF
TRBJ2-3 - TRBV28 many TGTGCCAGCAGTCAAGAAGATACGCAGTATTTT CASSQEDTQYF
TRBJ2-1 TRBD2 TRBV20-1 many TGCAGTGCTAGGAAGGCTAGCGGGAGGAATGAGCAGTTCTTC CSARKASGRNEQFF
TRBJ1-2 TRBD1 TRBV18 many TGTGCCAGCTCACCCTTGGACAGGGCTAACTATGGCTACACCTTC CASSPLDRANYGYTF
TRBJ2-1 TRBD1 TRBV28 few TGTGCCAGCAGTTCCCACCGGGACAGACTCTACAATGAGCAGTTCTTC CASSSHRDRLYNEQFF
TRBJ2-2 - TRBV30 few TGTGCCCGGGGAACCGGGGAGCTGTTTTTT CARGTGELFF
TRBJ2-6 - TRBV19 - TGTGCCAGTAGTATTGTCCAGATCGGCTCTGGGGCCAACGTCCTGACTTTC CASSIVQIGSGANVLTF
TRBJ2-3 TRBD2 TRBV6-1 many TGTGCCAGCAGTGGGGGAGCGGGAGGGACAGATACGCAGTATTTT CASSGGAGGTDTQYF
TRBJ2-3 - TRBV28 - TGTGCCAGCAGTTTAAGACAGAGCACAGATACGCAGTATTTT CASSLRQSTDTQYF
TRBJ2-3 TRBD2 TRBV20-1 few TGCAGTGCAGAACCATCTAGCGGGAGAGGGACAGATACGCAGTATTTT CSAEPSSGRGTDTQYF